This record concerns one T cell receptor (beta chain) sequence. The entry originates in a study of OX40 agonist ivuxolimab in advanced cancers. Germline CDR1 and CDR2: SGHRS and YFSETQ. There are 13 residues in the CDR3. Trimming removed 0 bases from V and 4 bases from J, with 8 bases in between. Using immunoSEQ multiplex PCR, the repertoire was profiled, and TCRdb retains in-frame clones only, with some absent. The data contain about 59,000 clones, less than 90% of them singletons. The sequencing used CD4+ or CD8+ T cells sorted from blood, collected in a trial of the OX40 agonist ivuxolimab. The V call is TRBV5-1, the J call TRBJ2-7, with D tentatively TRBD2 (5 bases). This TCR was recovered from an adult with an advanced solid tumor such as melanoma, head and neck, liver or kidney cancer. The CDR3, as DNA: TGCGCCAGCAGCTTGGCTAGGGAGTACGAGCAGTACTTC. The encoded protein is CASSLAREYEQYF.